This entry lists 27 T cell receptor beta chains sequenced from one sample in a study of blood T cell repertoires in COVID-19. Produced via immunoSEQ multiplex PCR; TCRdb's table is partial and in-frame only. Of 200,000 or so clones in the sample, roughly 84% were seen once. The sample consisted of peripheral blood. These receptors originate from a man between 40 and 49 years old with active or convalescent COVID-19.

The V call is TRBV5-4, the J call TRBJ2-5; 12 bases are a match to TRBD2. Trimming at V came to 4 bases and at J to 5 bases, leaving 9 bases not matched to a gene. CDR3 length: 16 residues. CDR1 is SGHNT, CDR2 YYREEE, per germline (reference sequence). The DNA for the CDR3 is TGTGCCAGCAGCCTTAGACTAGCGGGGGCGGGTGAGACCCAGTACTTC. This codes for CASSLRLAGAGETQYF.

This clone was seen only once. The CDR3 here is CASSLTGQGARDTQYF. CDR3 in DNA: TGTGCCAGCAGCTTGACCGGACAGGGGGCAAGAGATACGCAGTATTTT. This chain uses TRBV7-3 with TRBJ2-3; 11 bases are shared with TRBD1. CDR3 length equals 16 residues. Trimming took 3 bases from V and 5 from J; bases not matched to a gene: 7. Per germline, CDR1 SGHTA and CDR2 FQGTGA. The whole variable domain, filled in from reference TRBV7-3 and TRBJ2-3, reads GAGVSQTPSNKVTEKGKYVELRCDPISGHTALYWYRQSLGQGPEFLIYFQGTGAADDSGLPNDRFFAVRPEGSVSTLKIQRTERGDSAVYLCASSLTGQGARDTQYFGPGTRLTVL.

The V and J genes are TRBV20-1 and TRBJ2-1; D not certain. Germline V gene lookup returns CDR1 DFQATT and CDR2 SNEGSKA (reference sequence). Trimming took 5 bases from V and 8 from J, leaving 10 bases between them. CDR3 length equals 11 residues. The CDR3 region has the DNA TGCAGTGCTTTCCGAGGCGATGAGCAGTTCTTC. As protein: CSAFRGDEQFF.

In this sample, this clone turned up a few times. The chain is built from TRBV23-1 and TRBJ1-4; perhaps TRBD1 as D (6 bases). TRBV23-1 is an open reading frame, and its role is uncertain. V was cut by 5 bases and J by 8 bases, with 18 bases left in between. This CDR3 has 15 amino acids. CDR3 bases: TGCGCCAGCAGTTTACAGGGCTTCGGGCGAGAAAAACTGTTTTTT. Amino acids: CASSLQGFGREKLFF.

The genes are TRBV9 and TRBJ2-3, with 12 positions matching TRBD1. The CDR3 is 17 residues long. Per the germline V gene, CDR1 is SGDLS and CDR2 is YYNGEE. Trimming cost V 0 bases and J 4 bases; bases outside gene matches: 6. CDR3 region: CASSVEYGTGGADTQYF. The CDR3 DNA reads as TGTGCCAGCAGCGTAGAATATGGGACAGGGGGCGCAGATACGCAGTATTTT.

Only a few counts were recorded for this clone. J is TRBJ2-7 and V is TRBV7-9; D is possibly TRBD1 (6 bases). The ends were cut back, 5 bases at V and 4 bases at J, with 12 bases in the middle. Germline loops: CDR1 SEHNR, CDR2 FQNEAQ (reference sequence). This CDR3 is 13 amino acids long. CDR3: CASSPTGFYEQYF. The CDR3 DNA reads TGTGCCAGCAGCCCAACAGGGTTTTACGAGCAGTACTTC.

This chain joins TRBV5-1 and TRBJ1-2, with TRBD1 as a possible D gene (6 bases). The CDR3 extends over 15 amino acids. Germline-derived CDR1 and CDR2 are SGHRS and YFSETQ. The V gene lost 2 bases and the J gene lost 2 bases, with 13 bases spanning the gap. The CDR3 nucleotides are TGCGCCAGCAGCTTAGACAGGATGGGAAACTATGGCTACACCTTC. It yields the protein CASSLDRMGNYGYTF. The complete variable domain, with remaining parts taken from reference TRBV5-1 and TRBJ1-2, reads KAGVTQTPRYLIKTRGQQVTLSCSPISGHRSVSWYQQTPGQGLQFLFEYFSETQRNKGNFPGRFSGRQFSNSRSEMNVSTLELGDSALYLCASSLDRMGNYGYTFGSGTRLTVV.

The rearrangement links TRBV24-1 to TRBJ2-1; 9 bases map to TRBD1. V was clipped by 4 bases and J by 10 bases; unmatched bases: 4. CDR1 and CDR2 from the germline V gene are KGHDR and SFDVKD. The CDR3 runs 13 residues. The CDR3 loop is CATSDRDREEQFF. The CDR3 nucleotides read TGTGCCACCAGTGACCGGGACAGGGAGGAGCAGTTCTTC.

This chain links TRBV18 with TRBJ2-1; D possibly corresponds to TRBD1 (5 bases). Trimming took 5 bases from V and 4 from J, leaving 12 bases between them. From germline, CDR1 is KGHSH and CDR2 LQKENI. The CDR3 length is 14 residues. The CDR3 region has the DNA TGTGCCAGCTCATCCTCCGACAGATACAATGAGCAGTTCTTC. It yields the protein CASSSSDRYNEQFF. Filled out from reference TRBV18 and TRBJ2-1, the complete variable domain reads NAGVMQNPRHLVRRRGQEARLRCSPMKGHSHVYWYRQLPEEGLKFMVYLQKENIIDESGMPKERFSAEFPKEGPSILRIQQVVRGDSAAYFCASSSSDRYNEQFFGPGTRLTVL.

The chain combines TRBV2 with TRBJ2-4, with D tentatively TRBD2 (6 bases). V dropped 3 bases and J dropped 8 bases, with 14 bases sitting between them. This CDR3 is built from 14 residues. Germline lookup yields CDR1 SNHLY and CDR2 FYNNEI. CDR3 in amino acids: CASSEGLKAYIQYF. The CDR3 DNA reads as TGTGCCAGCAGTGAGGGACTCAAGGCGTACATTCAGTACTTC.

This clone was counted a single time. The rearrangement uses TRBV27 and TRBJ2-5; tentatively, D is TRBD1 (6 bases). Germline-derived CDR1 and CDR2 are MNHEY and SMNVEV (reference sequence). This CDR3 spans 15 amino acids. Trimming shortened V by 3 bases and J by 3 bases, and 14 bases separated the two germline ends. CDR3: CASSFSGVLEETQYF. The CDR3 DNA follows: TGTGCCAGCAGTTTTTCAGGGGTTCTCGAAGAGACCCAGTACTTC.

The chain has TRBV5-4 and TRBJ1-2; no reliable D call. The germline gives CDR1 SGHNT, CDR2 YYREEE (reference sequence). This CDR3 has 13 amino acids. Trimming removed 4 bases from V and 2 bases from J, with 9 bases in between. CDR3 sequence reads: CASSLGLNYGYTF. CDR3 sequence (DNA): TGTGCCAGCAGCCTCGGGTTGAACTATGGCTACACCTTC.

This clone was seen more than once but under ten times. The chain carries TRBV5-1 and TRBJ1-6, with TRBD1 identical over 11 bases. CDR1 SGHRS and CDR2 YFSETQ come from the germline V gene. The CDR3 covers 15 residues. V lost 1 base, J lost 8 bases, and 2 bases stayed unmatched. The CDR3 nucleotides are TGCGCCAGCAGCTTGAGGGACAGGGGGGATTCACCCCTCCACTTT. Translating gives CASSLRDRGDSPLHF.

The rearrangement links TRBV15 to TRBJ2-2; 8 nucleotides line up with TRBD1. Germline CDR1 is LNHNV and CDR2 is YYDKDF (reference sequence). The CDR3 has 16 residues. With 0 bases clipped from V and 5 bases from J, the junction kept 5 bases outside the gene matches. The CDR3 protein is CATSRDPGGRTGELFF. The CDR3 DNA reads TGTGCCACCAGCAGAGATCCAGGGGGCAGAACCGGGGAGCTGTTTTTT.

The V gene is TRBV6-1, the J gene TRBJ1-1, with TRBD1 matching over 9 bases. CDR3 length equals 18 residues. The germline V gene encodes CDR1 MNHNS and CDR2 SASEGT. V gave up 0 bases and J gave up 0 bases; unmatched junction bases: 8. CDR3 amino acids: CASSEAVWDRDMNTEAFF. The CDR3, as DNA: TGTGCCAGCAGTGAAGCGGTATGGGACAGGGATATGAACACTGAAGCTTTCTTT.

The chain uses TRBV24-1 and TRBJ2-1, with 7 bases fitting TRBD2. The germline V gene has CDR1 KGHDR and CDR2 SFDVKD. The CDR3 is 15 amino acids. After removal of 4 bases from V and 5 bases from J, the junction contained 7 bases not matched to a gene. The CDR3 loop is CATSDPGRENNEQFF. CDR3 sequence (DNA): TGTGCCACCAGTGACCCGGGGAGGGAGAACAATGAGCAGTTCTTC.

J is TRBJ1-2 and V is TRBV28; TRBD1 matches 7 bases. The germline CDR1 and CDR2 sequences are MDHEN and SYDVKM. CDR3 length: 17 amino acids. Losses at the gene ends were 6 bases for V and 8 bases for J; bases not matched to a gene: 21. In DNA, the CDR3 is TGTGCCAGCAGGGAGACCGGGACAGCGAAGTCTCTGGCCGGCTACACCTTC. Protein product: CASRETGTAKSLAGYTF.

The chain couples TRBV6-5 to TRBJ2-7; maybe TRBD1 (6 bases). The length of the CDR3 is 14 residues. The germline gives CDR1 MNHEY, CDR2 SVGAGI. The V and J ends lost 7 bases and 5 bases respectively, with 18 bases between them. CDR3 DNA: TGTGCCAGCACCCGAAAAACAGGGTTCGACGAGCAGTACTTC. Translated: CASTRKTGFDEQYF.

The chain links TRBV7-2 to TRBJ1-2; weak D call: TRBD1 (6 bases). Germline V CDR1 and CDR2: SGHTA, FQGNSA. The V and J ends lost 0 bases and 5 bases respectively, with 10 bases between them. CDR3 length: 14 residues. The CDR3 loop reads CASSLAGTPYGYTF. The CDR3 nucleotides are TGTGCCAGCAGCTTAGCCGGGACACCTTATGGCTACACCTTC.

This rearrangement joins TRBV27 to TRBJ1-5; the D is unclear. CDR3 length: 14 residues. Per the germline V gene, CDR1 is MNHEY and CDR2 is SMNVEV (reference sequence). Trimming cost V 5 bases and J 3 bases, with 11 bases left between them. The CDR3 region has the DNA TGTGCCAGCAGTAAAAAGCTTTCCAATCAGCCCCAGCATTTT. Its protein product is CASSKKLSNQPQHF.

This clone occurred once. The V call is TRBV5-4, the J call TRBJ2-5; D gene uncertain. V was clipped by 4 bases and J by 2 bases, with 6 bases between them. This CDR3 has 12 amino acids. Germline assignment: CDR1 SGHNT and CDR2 YYREEE (reference sequence). CDR3: CASSVQQETQYF. The CDR3 DNA reads TGTGCCAGCAGCGTCCAGCAAGAGACCCAGTACTTC.

The rearrangement links TRBV28 to TRBJ1-6; 9 bases are shared with TRBD1. The CDR3 has 14 amino acids. Germline V CDR1 and CDR2: MDHEN, SYDVKM. Unmatched junction bases numbered 3, after V lost 2 bases and J lost 10 bases. CDR3: CASSLGTGRSPLHF. Written as DNA, the CDR3 is TGTGCCAGCAGTTTAGGGACAGGGCGGTCACCCCTCCACTTT.

This clone showed up just once. This sequence joins TRBV19 and TRBJ1-1; perhaps TRBD1 as D (5 bases). Germline CDR1 reads LNHDA; CDR2 reads SQIVND (reference sequence). This CDR3 has 16 residues. Trimming cost V 6 bases and J 0 bases, with 17 bases left between them. The CDR3 sequence: CASSIILGGMNTEAFF. The CDR3 region has the DNA TGTGCCAGTAGCATCATCCTCGGGGGTATGAACACTGAAGCTTTCTTT.

The chain has TRBV6-1 and TRBJ1-2, with 10 bases matching TRBD1. The V and J ends lost 4 bases and 6 bases, in that order; junction bases with no gene match: 11. The CDR3 extends over 16 amino acids. Germline CDR1 is MNHNS and CDR2 is SASEGT. CDR3 residues: CASSAPRQGAQNGYTF. CDR3 sequence (DNA): TGTGCCAGCAGTGCACCACGACAGGGGGCGCAAAATGGCTACACCTTC.

The rearrangement joins TRBV19 to TRBJ1-5; unclear D gene. CDR3 length: 14 residues. V was pared by 3 bases and J by 0 bases, with 6 bases between. The germline CDR1 and CDR2 sequences are LNHDA and SQIVND (reference sequence). CDR3 in DNA: TGTGCCAGTAGTATTAGCCTTAGCAATCAGCCCCAGCATTTT. The encoded protein is CASSISLSNQPQHF.

This clone was detected only once. J is TRBJ1-5 and V is TRBV7-8, with TRBD1 as a possible D gene (5 bases). The V gene lost 1 base and the J gene lost 2 bases, with 15 bases spanning the gap. Germline V gene sequence: CDR1 SGHVS, CDR2 FQNEAQ. The CDR3 contains 17 residues. CDR3 sequence reads: CASSLGPYGGGNQPQHF. In nucleotides, the CDR3 is TGTGCCAGCAGCTTAGGACCCTACGGGGGGGGCAATCAGCCCCAGCATTTT.

A few counts support this clone. The V and J genes are TRBV30 and TRBJ1-5; TRBD1 matches at 11 bases. CDR1 is GTSNPN and CDR2 is SVGIG in the germline V gene (reference sequence). The trim removed 8 bases at V and 4 bases at J, leaving 10 bases unmatched. This CDR3 region has 15 residues. The CDR3 protein is CAAKFGTGGNQPQHF. The CDR3 nucleotides are TGTGCCGCGAAATTTGGGACAGGGGGAAATCAGCCCCAGCATTTT.